Listed below are T cell receptor beta chains from one sample, sequenced in a study of T cell responses to AZD1222 COVID-19 vaccine. Using immunoSEQ multiplex PCR, the repertoire was profiled, and TCRdb retains in-frame clones only, with some absent. The data show 110,000 to 150,000 clones, with 93% seen just once and roughly 5% held by the top ten. The sequenced sample was peripheral blood, obtained on day 0 of AZD1222 vaccination. The receptors derive from an adult in good health. Both conserved end residues are part of each CDR3. The D gene is left open where the match is weak.

D gene	V gene	J gene	CDR3 length	CDR3 DNA	CDR3 protein
NA	TRBV3-1/TRBV3-2	TRBJ2-1	15	TGTGCCAGCAGCCGAGGCGGTAGCTCCTACAATGAGCAGTTCTTC	CASSRGGSSYNEQFF
NA	TRBV24-1	TRBJ2-3	15	TGTGCCACCAGTGATCCTACCTTAGCAGTAGATACGCAGTATTTT	CATSDPTLAVDTQYF
NA	TRBV27	TRBJ1-5	17	TGTGCCAGCAGTTTACGGCCCGTCGGGGATGGCAATCAGCCCCAGCATTTT	CASSLRPVGDGNQPQHF
NA	TRBV5-4	TRBJ2-5	15	TGTGCCAGCAGCTTGGCTCCCCCGATATGGGAGACCCAGTACTTC	CASSLAPPIWETQYF
TRBD1	TRBV5-4	TRBJ1-1	16	TGTGCCAGCAGCAAACCGGGACAGGGAGCGTACACTGAAGCTTTCTTT	CASSKPGQGAYTEAFF
TRBD1	TRBV28	TRBJ2-2	17	TGTGCCAGCAGGCCGGGGACAGCAGATTTGAACACCGGGGAGCTGTTTTTT	CASRPGTADLNTGELFF
TRBD2	TRBV24-1	TRBJ2-3	14	TGTGCCACCAGTGAACCCCGACTAGCGGGGGGGCAGTATTTT	CATSEPRLAGGQYF
NA	TRBV19	TRBJ1-2	13	TGTGCCAGTCGAGGGCCTGGGAACTATGGCTACACCTTC	CASRGPGNYGYTF
NA	TRBV7-9	TRBJ2-7	12	TGTGCCAGCAGCTTAGGATCCGGCGAGCAGTACTTC	CASSLGSGEQYF
NA	TRBV11-3	TRBJ2-2	13	TGTGCCAGCAGCCCCCATCTTGGCGGGGAGCTGTTTTTT	CASSPHLGGELFF